This T cell receptor beta chain was documented in a study of T cells in localized non-small cell lung cancer. A word on this clone: Antigen: not known.

General study findings and limits: The study sequenced only one region of the tumor. As a result, intratumor heterogeneity could not be excluded and remains possible.

The assay was immunoSEQ multiplex PCR, and TCRdb's table has in-frame clones only and misses some. The data contain about 16,000 clones, nearly 90% of them seen just once; the ten biggest clones take up roughly 1.2%. This receptor was taken from a woman aged 40 to 75 with stage III lung adenocarcinoma. The material sequenced was peripheral blood mononuclear cells, taken before any cancer treatment.

CDR3 in DNA: TGTGCCAGCAGCCCAGACTGGGGTACCGGGGAGCTGTTTTTT. This encodes CASSPDWGTGELFF. The chain is built from TRBV7-2 and TRBJ2-2; D unresolved. The V end was cut by 5 bases, the J end by 5 bases, with 12 bases between. Germline CDR1 SGHTA, CDR2 FQGNSA. The CDR3 contains 14 residues.